One TCR beta chain is described in this entry. TCRdb's copy holds only in-frame clones and misses some; the assay was immunoSEQ multiplex PCR. The sample carries approximately 180,000 clones, nearly 80% recorded once. The data are from a study of blood T cell repertoires in COVID-19. Study background: Samples of COVID-19 (acute and convalescent) were obtained from the United States, Italy and Spain. T cells, B-cell-depleted T cells, or PBMCs provided the cDNA or gDNA that served as material.

After removal of 7 bases from V and 7 bases from J, the junction contained 9 bases not matched to a gene. The CDR3 totals 15 residues. The germline V gene has CDR1 SGHRS and CDR2 YFSETQ. The receptor's source is a woman in her seventies with acute or convalescent COVID-19. Specimen: peripheral blood. The genes are TRBV5-1 and TRBJ2-1, with TRBD1 matching 12 bases. The CDR3 DNA reads TGCGCCAGCTTATCCGGGACAGGGGGCATAAATGAGCAGTTCTTC. Protein sequence: CASLSGTGGINEQFF.